This paragraph reports one T cell receptor (beta chain). What it binds is not known. The J segment lost 2 bases and the V segment lost 4 bases, leaving 3 bases of the junction unmatched. Germline assignment: CDR1 WNHNN and CDR2 SYGVQD (reference sequence). The CDR3 consists of 14 residues. Whoever was chosen for sequencing had shown CD8+CD57+ cell expansion by flow cytometry. This sample is part of a study of CD8+CD57+ T cells in acquired aplastic anemia. At the level of the study: Across the sorted CD4+ and CD8+ cells, DNA amounts averaged roughly 3 ug.

Profiling that covered TCR beta VDJ and CDR3 relied on genomic DNA as its template. TCRdb recomputed calls from the reads with MiXCR, one row per CDR3 protein. The data contain 150,000 or so distinct CDR3 sequences, about 48% of them singletons. General study results and limits: Common to patients and controls were roughly 30 CD8+ CDR3 sequences.

V gene TRBV10-1 combines with J gene TRBJ2-7, with 9 positions matching TRBD1. This clonotype was obtained from a human donor with aplastic anemia. The specimen was sorted CD4+, CD8+, or CD8+CD57+ T cells (not recorded which) from PBMCs. CDR3 bases: TGCGCCAGCAGTGGAGGGACAGGGCCCTACGAGCAGTACTTC. As protein: CASSGGTGPYEQYF.